The rows below give T cell receptor beta chains drawn from one sample of a study of control samples from healthy donors and cancer patients. Sequenced by immunoSEQ multiplex PCR; TCRdb stores in-frame clones only, minus some. The top ten hold around 17% of the sample, which has about 110,000 clones, more than 85% seen once. Sequenced: blood. The receptors come from a woman in her forties or fifties in good health. CDR3s include the opening cysteine and the closing phenylalanine or tryptophan. D genes are given only for firm matches. Part of the rows lack a size; the others show once, few, many or a class for expanded clones.

d_call clone_size j_call v_call cdr3_aa cdr3_nt
. . TRBJ2-1 TRBV11-2 CASSSEIYGSGNEQFF TGTGCCAGCAGCTCTGAAATCTACGGGAGCGGCAATGAGCAGTTCTTC
. . TRBJ2-3 TRBV18 CASSHGSGTDTQYF TGTGCCAGCTCCCACGGGTCGGGCACAGATACGCAGTATTTT
. . TRBJ1-6 TRBV7-2 CASSLGTGTNSPLHF TGTGCCAGCAGCTTAGGTACAGGTACCAATTCACCCCTCCACTTT
. . TRBJ1-4 TRBV10-3 CAISDGNNEKLFF TGTGCCATCAGTGACGGTAACAATGAAAAACTGTTTTTT
. . TRBJ1-3 TRBV7-9 CASSLGNTIYF TGTGCCAGCAGCTTAGGAAACACCATATATTTT
. . TRBJ2-1 TRBV19 CASSIAGMSYNEQFF TGTGCCAGTAGTATAGCAGGGATGAGCTACAATGAGCAGTTCTTC
. . TRBJ2-1 TRBV15 CATSRDASEQFF TGTGCCACCAGCAGAGATGCTTCGGAGCAGTTCTTC
. . TRBJ2-5 TRBV7-9 CASSTAGSQETQYF TGTGCCAGCAGCACAGCCGGGAGTCAAGAGACCCAGTACTTC
. . TRBJ1-1 TRBV3-1/TRBV3-2 CASSQVGGWDTEAFF TGTGCCAGCAGCCAAGTGGGGGGTTGGGACACTGAAGCTTTCTTT
. once TRBJ1-2 TRBV7-2 CASSFDPVEGYTF TGTGCCAGCAGCTTCGACCCGGTCGAAGGCTACACCTTC
. . TRBJ1-4 TRBV7-8 CASSPTGPTNEKLFF TGTGCCAGCAGCCCGACGGGACCTACGAATGAAAAACTGTTTTTT
. . TRBJ2-6 TRBV30 CACSGANVLTF TGTGCCTGTTCTGGGGCCAACGTCCTGACTTTC
. . TRBJ2-3 TRBV18 CASSRGTDTQYF TGTGCCAGCTCAAGAGGGACAGATACGCAGTATTTT
TRBD2 . TRBJ2-1 TRBV15 CATSREGGRRNEQFF TGTGCCACCAGCAGAGAGGGCGGGAGGAGGAATGAGCAGTTCTTC
TRBD1 . TRBJ1-2 TRBV19 CASSIRQGEAYGYTF TGTGCCAGTAGTATAAGGCAGGGGGAAGCCTATGGCTACACCTTC
TRBD2 . TRBJ2-2 TRBV7-2 CASSTKAGTGELFF TGTGCCAGCAGCACCAAAGCGGGAACCGGGGAGCTGTTTTTT
TRBD1 . TRBJ1-3 TRBV4-3 CASSQDGQGRGNTIYF TGCGCCAGCAGCCAAGATGGACAGGGAAGAGGGAACACCATATATTTT
. . TRBJ2-2 TRBV12-3/TRBV12-4 CASSSGAGELFF TGTGCCAGCAGTTCCGGGGCCGGGGAGCTGTTTTTT
TRBD1 . TRBJ1-2 TRBV19 CASNDQGADGYTF TGTGCCAGTAACGACCAGGGGGCGGATGGCTACACCTTC
TRBD1 . TRBJ1-2 TRBV4-2 CASSQPGQGGYTF TGTGCCAGCAGCCAGCCGGGACAGGGAGGCTACACCTTC
. . TRBJ1-1 TRBV5-6 CASSWRAGGPTEAFF TGTGCCAGCAGTTGGAGGGCGGGGGGTCCCACTGAAGCTTTCTTT
. . TRBJ1-4 TRBV4-3 CASSQVIRVIKGAKLFF TGCGCCAGCAGCCAAGTTATACGGGTAATTAAAGGGGCCAAACTGTTTTTT
. . TRBJ2-6 TRBV25-1 CASTYGANVLTF TGTGCCAGCACGTACGGGGCCAACGTCCTGACTTTC
. once TRBJ2-2 TRBV3-1/TRBV3-2 CASSQIGVPGELFF TGTGCCAGCAGCCAGATAGGGGTCCCCGGGGAGCTGTTTTTT
TRBD2 few TRBJ2-1 TRBV5-1 CASWDPGTSRNEQFF TGCGCCAGCTGGGATCCCGGGACTAGCAGGAATGAGCAGTTCTTC
. . TRBJ2-5 TRBV19 CASKGRVEETQYF TGTGCCAGTAAGGGGCGGGTTGAGGAGACCCAGTACTTC
. . TRBJ2-1 TRBV19 CASDGSSYNEQFF TGTGCGAGCGACGGTAGCTCCTACAATGAGCAGTTCTTC
. . TRBJ2-5 TRBV7-3 CASSLTLDSPKTQYF TGTGCCAGCAGCTTAACGCTGGACAGTCCGAAGACCCAGTACTTC
TRBD2 . TRBJ2-5 TRBV29-1 CSVSSGGARETQYF TGCAGCGTTTCTAGCGGGGGGGCCCGAGAGACCCAGTACTTC
TRBD1 . TRBJ2-4 TRBV19 CASSTIPGQTPNIQYF TGTGCCAGTAGTACGATTCCGGGACAGACCCCAAACATTCAGTACTTC
. . TRBJ2-2 TRBV19 CASSFWRELFF TGTGCCAGTAGTTTTTGGCGGGAGCTGTTTTTT
. . TRBJ2-7 TRBV3-1/TRBV3-2 CASSTPGQGVYEQYF TGTGCCAGCAGCACTCCGGGACAAGGCGTATACGAGCAGTACTTC
TRBD1 . TRBJ1-3 TRBV18 CASSTGQGNTIYF TGTGCCAGCTCAACGGGACAGGGAAACACCATATATTTT
. . TRBJ1-2 TRBV24-1 CATSHDGWYGYTF TGTGCCACCAGCCACGACGGGTGGTATGGCTACACCTTC
. . TRBJ2-1 TRBV20-1 CSAPTRGSPFF TGCAGTGCTCCGACTAGAGGATCCCCCTTCTTC
. . TRBJ2-5 TRBV19 CASRSGEAKKTQYF TGTGCCAGTAGGTCAGGGGAGGCTAAGAAGACCCAGTACTTC
TRBD2 . TRBJ2-2 TRBV20-1 CSASGFTSGRNTGELFF TGCAGTGCTAGTGGGTTCACTAGCGGGAGGAACACCGGGGAGCTGTTTTTT
TRBD2 . TRBJ2-7 TRBV27 CASSPPGGGFDEQYF TGTGCCAGCAGTCCGCCCGGGGGGGGGTTCGACGAGCAGTACTTC
. . TRBJ2-2 TRBV30 CAWGEGLLGAGELFF TGTGCCTGGGGAGAAGGTCTACTTGGCGCCGGGGAGCTGTTTTTT
. . TRBJ1-2 TRBV6-1 CASSDRSGGYTF TGTGCCAGCAGTGATAGGTCGGGCGGCTACACCTTC
. . TRBJ1-1 TRBV7-2 CASSAAGRNTEAFF TGTGCCAGCAGCGCAGCGGGCCGTAACACTGAAGCTTTCTTT
. . TRBJ2-3 TRBV30 CAWRGTRDFSTDTQYF TGTGCCTGGAGGGGAACACGGGACTTTAGCACAGATACGCAGTATTTT
. . TRBJ2-4 TRBV5-6 CASSLDPLAKNIQYF TGTGCCAGCAGCTTGGATCCGTTAGCCAAAAACATTCAGTACTTC
. few TRBJ1-2 TRBV19 CASSGTGGPYGYTF TGTGCCAGTAGTGGTACTGGGGGTCCCTATGGCTACACCTTC
TRBD1 once TRBJ1-1 TRBV30 CAWMVDRDTEAFF TGTGCCTGGATGGTCGACAGGGACACTGAAGCTTTCTTT
. few TRBJ2-3 TRBV5-1 CASSLGTVTDTQYF TGCGCCAGCAGCTTGGGAACAGTTACAGATACGCAGTATTTT